A selection of T cell receptor beta chains follows, all from one sample in a study of CD8+CD57+ T cells in acquired aplastic anemia. MiXCR was run by TCRdb on the reads, yielding one entry per CDR3 protein. Of approximately 170,000 distinct CDR3 sequences listed, approximately 51% were seen once; the top ten hold roughly 2.9%. Sequencing was carried out using sorted CD4+, CD8+, or CD8+CD57+ T cells (not recorded which) from PBMCs. These receptors came from a human donor with aplastic anemia. Both conserved end residues are part of each CDR3. A D gene is named only where the DNA matches it firmly. Clone sizes are given selectively: once, few, many, or a class where the clone is expanded.

>.|.|TRBJ1-2|TRBV7-3
TGTGCCAGCAGCTTAGAAGCCGAAATCTATGGCTACACCTTC
CASSLEAEIYGYTF
>TRBD1|.|TRBJ1-1|TRBV25-1
TGTGCCAGCCTTCCAACAGGGGCGAGAACTGAAGCTTTCTTT
CASLPTGARTEAFF
>.|.|TRBJ2-7|TRBV10-3
TGTGCCACACGGAGGGAGGATACCTACGAGCAGTACTTC
CATRREDTYEQYF
>.|many|TRBJ1-5|TRBV12-3/TRBV12-4
TGTGCCAGCAGCACCTCACCAGGAAGACAGCCCCAGCATTTT
CASSTSPGRQPQHF
>TRBD2|.|TRBJ2-3|TRBV20-1
TGCAGTGCTACCCCAGCGGGGGGCGCAGATACGCAGTATTTT
CSATPAGGADTQYF
>.|many|TRBJ1-1|TRBV27
TGTGCCAGCAGTTTCCGGGGTAGGAACACTGAAGCTTTCTTT
CASSFRGRNTEAFF
>TRBD1|many|TRBJ2-3|TRBV29-1
TGCAGCGGTACAGGACAGGGGTCCCCAGATACGCAGTATTTT
CSGTGQGSPDTQYF
>TRBD2|.|TRBJ2-5|TRBV10-3
TGTGCCATCAGTGAAAAGTCGTTGGCGGGGGGAGAGACCCAGTACTTC
CAISEKSLAGGETQYF
>.|.|TRBJ1-6|TRBV7-6
TGTGCCAGCAGCTTAGCGGGAGTACGCGGGGAACCCCTCCACTTT
CASSLAGVRGEPLHF
>TRBD2|many|TRBJ2-3|TRBV6-1
TGTGCCAGCAGTGATTTAGCGGGGGGATCCACAGATACGCAGTATTTT
CASSDLAGGSTDTQYF
>.|many|TRBJ2-5|TRBV7-9
TGTGCCAGCAGCTTCCCTAATCGGGGGAACCAAGAGACCCAGTACTTC
CASSFPNRGNQETQYF
>TRBD2|few|TRBJ2-1|TRBV5-6
TGTGCCAGCAGCCCAAGACTAGCGGGGGGGGTCCTTAATGAGCAGTTCTTC
CASSPRLAGGVLNEQFF
>.|.|TRBJ1-6|TRBV19
TGTGCCAGTTTGCGTCGGAGCTCCTATAATTCACCCCTCCACTTT
CASLRRSSYNSPLHF
>.|many|TRBJ1-5|TRBV15
TGTGCCACCAGCAGAGCTACAGCTCAGTATAGCAATCAGCCCCAGCATTTT
CATSRATAQYSNQPQHF
>.|.|TRBJ1-4|TRBV2
TGTGCCAGCAACCGAGGGGGTGAAAAACTGTTTTTT
CASNRGGEKLFF
>TRBD1|many|TRBJ1-5|TRBV20-1
TGCAGTGCTAGAGCCTCCGGGACAGGGGCTCAGCCCCAGCATTTT
CSARASGTGAQPQHF
>.|once|TRBJ1-6|TRBV19
TGTGCCAGTAGTATGGGGGACCTTAATTCACCCCTCCACTTT
CASSMGDLNSPLHF
>TRBD2|many|TRBJ2-1|TRBV7-2
TGTGCCAGCAGCCAACTAGCGGGAGGCAATGAGCAGTTCTTC
CASSQLAGGNEQFF
>.|.|TRBJ2-3|TRBV29-1
TGCAGCGCTGGCGGCCGTCGGGGGGCGAACGCAGATACGCAGTATTTT
CSAGGRRGANADTQYF
>TRBD2|.|TRBJ2-1|TRBV20-1
TGCAGTGCAGGGACTAGCGGTTACAATGAGCAGTTCTTC
CSAGTSGYNEQFF
>.|.|TRBJ2-3|TRBV11-2
TGTGCCAGCAGCTGGAGACAGGTAGACGATACGCAGTATTTT
CASSWRQVDDTQYF
>TRBD1|few|TRBJ2-1|TRBV11-1
TGTGCCAGCAGCTCCGGGACAGGGGGAGTTGATGAGCAGTTCTTC
CASSSGTGGVDEQFF
>.|.|TRBJ1-6|TRBV29-1
TGCACCGGTAGGGGGGCAGGCCACATTGGAGGTCTCAATTCACCCCTCCACTTT
CTGRGAGHIGGLNSPLHF
>TRBD2|.|TRBJ2-5|TRBV25-1
TGTGCCAGCAGTGATGTGGGACTAGCGGGAGAGACCCAGTACTTC
CASSDVGLAGETQYF
>.|.|TRBJ2-7|TRBV2
TGTGCCAGCAGTAAGGGCCCCTACGAGCAGTACTTC
CASSKGPYEQYF
>TRBD2|.|TRBJ2-3|TRBV6-2/TRBV6-3
TGTGCCAGCAGTTACCACCCCACTAGCGGGGGGGCCGATACGCAGTATTTT
CASSYHPTSGGADTQYF
>.|.|TRBJ2-2|TRBV2
TGTGCCAGCAGCGACGGGGCGCCGGGCACCGGGGAGCTGTTTTTT
CASSDGAPGTGELFF
>TRBD1|.|TRBJ2-5|TRBV15
TGTGCCACCAGCAGAGATTACGGACAGGGCCAAGAGACCCAGTACTTC
CATSRDYGQGQETQYF
>.|.|TRBJ2-2|TRBV10-3
TGTGCCATCAGTGAGCCGGACACGGGAGAGCTGTTTTTT
CAISEPDTGELFF
>.|many|TRBJ1-2|TRBV12-3/TRBV12-4
TGTGCCAGCAGTTTATCCACGGGTGGCTACACCTTC
CASSLSTGGYTF
>.|.|TRBJ2-6|TRBV25-1
TGTGCCAGCGGGGCGTCCGGGGCCAACGTCCTGACTTTC
CASGASGANVLTF
>.|many|TRBJ1-3|TRBV15
TGTGCCACCAGCAGCTCTACCCACAGGGCGGACACCATATATTTT
CATSSSTHRADTIYF
>TRBD1|.|TRBJ1-1|TRBV30
TGTGCCTGGGGAGGACAGGACCTAACTGAAGCTTTCTTT
CAWGGQDLTEAFF
>.|.|TRBJ1-2|TRBV15
TGTGCCACCAGCAGAGATTGGACAGCTAACTATGGCTACACCTTC
CATSRDWTANYGYTF
>TRBD2|.|TRBJ2-2|TRBV5-4
TGTGCCAGCTCGGTCGCTAGCGGGACACTCACCGGGGAGCTGTTTTTT
CASSVASGTLTGELFF
>TRBD1|once|TRBJ1-1|TRBV10-3
TGTGCCATCAGCGGGACAGGGGACACTGAAGCTTTCTTT
CAISGTGDTEAFF
>.|.|TRBJ2-7|TRBV7-2
TGTGCCAGCAGCTTAGTACATTCCTACGAGCAGTACTTC
CASSLVHSYEQYF
>.|.|TRBJ2-1|TRBV6-2/TRBV6-3
TGTGCCAGCAGTTACGGTACTCAGCTCCTAATTGATGAGCAGTTCTTC
CASSYGTQLLIDEQFF
>TRBD2|many|TRBJ2-5|TRBV7-3
TGTGCCAGCAGCCCCTCCGGGAGGGGTGAGACCCAGTACTTC
CASSPSGRGETQYF
>.|.|TRBJ2-2|TRBV29-1
TGCAGCGGGACACAGGGATTGAACACCGGGGAGCTGTTTTTT
CSGTQGLNTGELFF
>TRBD2|.|TRBJ2-5|TRBV29-1
TGCAGCGTTGATCGGGGGGTGGCCCAGTACTTC
CSVDRGVAQYF
>.|.|TRBJ1-2|TRBV25-1
TGTGCCAGCAGTTTATCCTCCGGGACGGCTAACTATGGCTACACCTTC
CASSLSSGTANYGYTF
>TRBD2|.|TRBJ2-5|TRBV20-1
TGCAGTGCTAGCGGGGGGGCCGGAGAGACCCAGTACTTC
CSASGGAGETQYF
>.|medium-sized|TRBJ1-5|TRBV7-6
TGTGCCAGCAGCTTTGGGGGCAATCAGCCCCAGCATTTT
CASSFGGNQPQHF
>.|.|TRBJ2-7|TRBV9
TGTGCCAGCAGCGTAGCTGACAGCGGGTGGATCTCCTTC
CASSVADSGWISF
>.|many|TRBJ2-2|TRBV19
TGTGCCAGTAGTATGTTAGCGGCCGGGGAGCTGTTTTTT
CASSMLAAGELFF
>TRBD1|.|TRBJ2-1|TRBV20-1
TGCAGTGCCAGCAGCCCGCGGGACAGGACCTACAATGAGCAGTTCTTC
CSASSPRDRTYNEQFF
>.|.|TRBJ1-1|TRBV2
TGTGCCAGCAGCCAACTAGGGACAAACACTGAAGCTTTCTTT
CASSQLGTNTEAFF
>.|.|TRBJ1-2|TRBV5-1
TGCGCCAGCAGCGACAGGCTTCGGGATGGCTACACCTTC
CASSDRLRDGYTF
>.|.|TRBJ2-7|TRBV7-9
TGTGCCAGCAGCTTACTGGAGGAGCAGTACTTC
CASSLLEEQYF
>.|.|TRBJ1-2|TRBV24-1
TGCGCCGCCAGTGATTCCGGACAGAGAGCCACCTTC
CAASDSGQRATF
>TRBD1|many|TRBJ1-1|TRBV11-2
TGTGCCAGCAGCTTAGGGCGGGGACAGGGGTGGACTGAAGCTTTCTTT
CASSLGRGQGWTEAFF
>.|.|TRBJ1-1|TRBV20-1
TGCAGTGCTAGTTCGAACACTGAAGCTTTCTTT
CSASSNTEAFF
>.|few|TRBJ1-6|TRBV2
TGTGCCAGCACCCTCTTAAGTGAATCACCCCTCCACTTT
CASTLLSESPLHF
>TRBD2|.|TRBJ2-1|TRBV2
TGTGCCAGCAGTGGACTAGCGGGAGGGCCGGAAGAGCAGTTCTTC
CASSGLAGGPEEQFF
>.|many|TRBJ1-4|TRBV12-5
TGTGCTAGTGGTTTGGTAAGGGAAAAACTGTTTTTT
CASGLVREKLFF
>.|.|TRBJ1-1|TRBV11-1
TGTGCCAGCAGCTTAGCCCGGACAGAGAACACTGAAGCTTTCTTT
CASSLARTENTEAFF
>.|.|TRBJ2-6|TRBV11-2
TGTGCCAGCAGCCCTGCGTCGACAGTTTCTACTTCTGGGGCCAACGTCCTGACTTTC
CASSPASTVSTSGANVLTF
>.|few|TRBJ2-3|TRBV7-3
TGTGCCAGCAGCTTATCGGGGCAGCCCTACAATGAGCAGTATTTT
CASSLSGQPYNEQYF